This entry lists 17 T cell receptor beta chains sequenced from one sample in a study of OX40 agonist ivuxolimab in advanced cancers. Clones were read by immunoSEQ multiplex PCR, and TCRdb kept only the in-frame ones, dropping some. Of approximately 70,000 clones listed, less than 90% were seen once; the top ten hold roughly 1%. The sequenced sample was CD4+ or CD8+ T cells sorted from blood, obtained in a trial of the OX40 agonist ivuxolimab. These receptors all stem from an adult with an advanced solid tumor such as melanoma, head and neck, liver or kidney cancer.

The chain joins TRBV5-6 to TRBJ2-3, with 8 bases aligning to TRBD1. There are 13 residues in the CDR3. J was trimmed by 7 bases and V by 0 bases; bases with no gene match: 1. Germline V gene sequence: CDR1 SGHDT, CDR2 YYEEEE. DNA for the CDR3: TGTGCCAGCAGCTTGGGGACAGGGAATACGCAGTATTTT. Amino acids: CASSLGTGNTQYF.

This sequence joins TRBV5-5 and TRBJ1-3, with D possibly being TRBD1 (5 bases). The CDR3 is 16 amino acids. Trimming left V 2 bases short and J 0 bases short, with 12 bases between. Germline loops: CDR1 SGHKS, CDR2 YYEKEE (reference sequence). CDR3 amino acids: CASSFSVGVSGNTIYF. Here the CDR3 DNA reads TGTGCCAGCAGCTTTTCCGTAGGGGTCTCTGGAAACACCATATATTTT.

The V gene is TRBV7-3, the J gene TRBJ2-6, with D possibly TRBD1 on 6 matching bases. Trimming took 5 bases from V and 1 from J, leaving 9 bases between them. Looked up from germline, CDR1 is SGHTA and CDR2 is FQGTGA. The CDR3 covers 15 residues. CDR3 coding DNA: TGTGCCAGCAGCCTAGGGGGATCTGGGGCCAACGTCCTGACTTTC. It specifies CASSLGGSGANVLTF.

The chain carries TRBV5-1 and TRBJ2-7; weak D call: TRBD1 (5 bases). V was shortened by 0 bases and J by 0 bases, with 16 bases between the two germline ends. This CDR3 is built from 17 residues. Germline V gives CDR1 SGHRS, CDR2 YFSETQ. For the CDR3, the DNA is TGCGCCAGCAGCTTGGATTTGGACACCCTGAGCTCCTACGAGCAGTACTTC. Translated, it gives CASSLDLDTLSSYEQYF. The full variable domain, completed using reference TRBV5-1 and TRBJ2-7, is KAGVTQTPRYLIKTRGQQVTLSCSPISGHRSVSWYQQTPGQGLQFLFEYFSETQRNKGNFPGRFSGRQFSNSRSEMNVSTLELGDSALYLCASSLDLDTLSSYEQYFGPGTRLTVT.

The CDR3 DNA sequence: TGCGCCAGCAGCTGGGTCCCGGGACAGGGTTCCACACAAGTTGCGCAGTATTTT. The encoded protein is CASSWVPGQGSTQVAQYF. The rearrangement joins TRBV5-1 to TRBJ2-3; 9 bases are shared with TRBD1. The CDR3 runs 18 residues. Trimming at V came to 3 bases and at J to 10 bases, leaving 21 bases not matched to a gene. Germline lookup yields CDR1 SGHRS and CDR2 YFSETQ.

The rearrangement joins TRBV6-5 to TRBJ1-2, with 10 positions matching TRBD1. The germline V gene has CDR1 MNHEY and CDR2 SVGAGI. This CDR3 comprises 14 residues. V lost 0 bases and J lost 7; bases outside the gene matches: 2. CDR3 residues: CASSYSGTGAGYTF. Written as DNA, the CDR3 is TGTGCCAGCAGTTACTCCGGGACAGGGGCTGGCTACACCTTC.

The chain is built from TRBV6-5 and TRBJ1-4; 12 nucleotides agree with TRBD1. V lost 8 bases and J lost 8; bases outside the gene matches: 0. CDR3 length equals 12 residues. CDR1 is MNHEY, CDR2 SVGAGI, per germline. As DNA, the CDR3 is TGTGCCAGCGGGACAGGGGGCGAAAAACTGTTTTTT. This encodes CASGTGGEKLFF.

CDR3 sequence: CASSFWLAKNTGELFF. Written as DNA, the CDR3 is TGTGCCAGCAGCTTTTGGCTAGCGAAGAACACCGGGGAGCTGTTTTTT. This rearrangement joins TRBV11-3 to TRBJ2-2; D may be TRBD2 (6 bases). The length of the CDR3 is 16 residues. The germline V gene encodes CDR1 SGHNT and CDR2 YENEEA. The V end was cut by 3 bases, the J end by 1 base, with 12 bases between.

This clone was seen once. The junction departs from the called germline gene at one end, perhaps through a read error. The chain recombines TRBV29-1 with TRBJ1-6; no firm D call. CDR1 is SQVTM, CDR2 ANQGSEA, per germline. There are 14 residues in the CDR3. DNA for the CDR3: TGCAGCGTTGAAGAGTTCGGAGGCTCGGGCGTTCAGGTGTTT. It codes for CSVEEFGGSGVQVF.

The CDR3 region has the DNA TGCGCCAGCAGTTCCGTCGGAGCGGAGCTTTCCTACGAGCAGTACTTC. Translated, it gives CASSSVGAELSYEQYF. This chain uses TRBV10-2 with TRBJ2-7; TRBD2 is a possible D gene (5 bases). This CDR3 region has 16 residues. The V gene's germline CDR1 is WSHSY and CDR2 SAAADI. The ends were cut back, 5 bases at V and 1 base at J, with 18 bases in the middle.

This chain joins TRBV7-8 and TRBJ2-7, with D perhaps TRBD2 (6 bases). The CDR3 loop spans 15 amino acids. The germline V and J ends were trimmed by 3 bases and 0 bases, with 12 bases remaining between them. Germline values: CDR1 SGHVS, CDR2 FQNEAQ. The CDR3 DNA follows: TGTGCCAGCAGCTTTATCAGGGACTCCTCCTACGAGCAGTACTTC. Translated, it gives CASSFIRDSSYEQYF. The variable domain in full, with the rest retrieved from reference TRBV7-8 and TRBJ2-7, is GAGVSQSPRYKVAKRGQDVALRCDPISGHVSLFWYQQALGQGPEFLTYFQNEAQLDKSGLPSDRFFAERPEGSVSTLKIQRTQQEDSAVYLCASSFIRDSSYEQYFGPGTRLTVT.

This chain uses TRBV10-2 with TRBJ1-6; a weak D match, TRBD1 (6 bases). V lost 2 bases to trimming and J lost 11 bases, with 13 bases between them. This CDR3 is 14 amino acids long. CDR1 is WSHSY, CDR2 SAAADI, per germline. This CDR3 is CASSESGRGTPLHF. DNA for the CDR3: TGCGCCAGCAGTGAGAGCGGCAGGGGTACACCCCTCCACTTT.

V is TRBV2 and J is TRBJ1-6, with 7 bases fitting TRBD1. The V segment lost 8 bases and the J segment 8 bases; nucleotides outside the gene matches: 9. CDR3 length equals 14 residues. Per the germline V gene, CDR1 is SNHLY and CDR2 is FYNNEI. CDR3 sequence: CASCEGAGYSPLHF. Here the CDR3 DNA reads TGTGCCAGCTGCGAGGGGGCGGGATATTCACCCCTCCACTTT.

This clone has just one count. V usage is TRBV5-8 and J usage is TRBJ1-6; no clear D gene. In germline, CDR1 is SGHTS, CDR2 YDEGEE. V lost 1 base, J lost 7 bases, and 6 bases lay in between. The CDR3 length is 13 residues. CDR3 amino acids: CASSLIQNSPLHF. As DNA, the CDR3 is TGTGCCAGCAGCTTGATCCAAAATTCACCCCTCCACTTT.

The chain links TRBV4-1 to TRBJ2-5; TRBD2 matches 12 bases. This CDR3 contains 18 residues. The germline V gene has CDR1 MGHRA and CDR2 YSYEKL. V lost 4 bases and J lost 1; bases outside the gene matches: 10. The CDR3 sequence: CASSPRLAGVGLQETQYF. CDR3 bases: TGCGCCAGCAGCCCTCGACTAGCGGGGGTCGGCCTCCAAGAGACCCAGTACTTC.

The V gene is TRBV7-3, the J gene TRBJ2-7; D is perhaps TRBD2 (5 bases). The CDR3 runs to 13 residues. Germline V gene lookup returns CDR1 SGHTA and CDR2 FQGTGA. The V and J ends lost 2 bases and 9 bases respectively, with 14 bases between them. CDR3: CASSLYRELGQYF. In DNA, the CDR3 is TGTGCCAGCAGCTTATATAGGGAGCTTGGGCAGTACTTC.

V gene TRBV11-2 combines with J gene TRBJ2-7; possible D gene TRBD1, 6 bases. Trimming pared 2 bases from V and 2 bases from J, leaving 13 bases between. Germline CDR1 and CDR2: SGHAT and FQNNGV. CDR3 length: 15 residues. The CDR3 loop reads CASSLFLDRTYEQYF. In DNA form, the CDR3 reads TGTGCCAGCAGCTTATTTCTGGACAGAACCTACGAGCAGTACTTC.